This is a list of T cell receptor beta chains from one sample in a study of OX40 agonist ivuxolimab in advanced cancers. The protocol was immunoSEQ multiplex PCR, while the TCRdb copy is restricted to in-frame clones and leaves out a portion. The sample holds about 48,000 clones, 70% to 90% seen once. The material was CD4+ or CD8+ T cells sorted from blood, obtained in a trial of the OX40 agonist ivuxolimab. The receptor source for this set is an adult with an advanced solid tumor such as melanoma, head and neck, liver or kidney cancer. Both conserved end residues are part of each CDR3.

J gene,V gene,CDR3 protein
TRBJ1-6,TRBV9,CASSGGQGTGSPLHF
TRBJ2-1,TRBV6-5,CASMVGGSYNEQFF
TRBJ1-6,TRBV7-3,CASSPTSYNSPLHF
TRBJ2-7,TRBV29-1,CSVEAAHSYEQYF
TRBJ1-4,TRBV23-1,CASSRDRGRNEKLFF
TRBJ2-7,TRBV7-6,CASSAGVNEQYF
TRBJ2-5,TRBV5-6,CASSLETGGSWTQYF
TRBJ2-1,TRBV4-1,CASSQERGNEQFF
TRBJ2-3,TRBV7-3,CASSFSGGQGPDTQYF
TRBJ2-7,TRBV9,CASSESGTAYEQYF
TRBJ2-1,TRBV6-4,CASSPGRAYNEQFF
TRBJ2-1,TRBV7-6,CASTSGTGYNEQFF
TRBJ2-1,TRBV6-1,CASSEALQWATTAINEQFF
TRBJ1-1,TRBV10-3,CAISAPDRGSTEAFF
TRBJ1-2,TRBV7-9,CASSLGAGDGYTF
TRBJ2-5,TRBV10-3,CAISRGQGGETQYF
TRBJ2-3,TRBV9,CASSTGGPLDTQYF
TRBJ2-1,TRBV7-6,CASSPGGLAAYNEQFF
TRBJ2-1,TRBV6-1,CASSPVSSGGPWQFF
TRBJ1-1,TRBV7-6,CASSLLESETEAFF
TRBJ2-2,TRBV27,CASRVGVQVGELFF
TRBJ2-1,TRBV28,CASVTSGGASYNEQFF
TRBJ2-2,TRBV5-1,CASSHDQGNTGELFF
TRBJ1-2,TRBV7-6,CASSFPGGQGYTF
TRBJ2-5,TRBV30,CAWSKAGGYEETQYF
TRBJ1-4,TRBV7-6,CASSLPPGYQGATNEKLFF
TRBJ2-7,TRBV27,CASSLWAGKHYEQYF
TRBJ1-2,TRBV29-1,CSVQGRGGYTF
TRBJ2-5,TRBV5-4,CASSLEGNQETQYF
TRBJ2-1,TRBV4-3,CASSQERVLTLNEQFF
TRBJ2-7,TRBV18,CASSPGRSYEQYF
TRBJ2-5,TRBV6-5,CASSYSSGNQETQYF
TRBJ1-3,TRBV19,CASRTQGLGNTIYF
TRBJ2-7,TRBV10-3,CAISAPGQETYEQYF
TRBJ1-2,TRBV9,CASSVGPEEFLGYTF
TRBJ2-7,TRBV30,CAWSVGTGSSYEQYF
TRBJ2-7,TRBV14,CASSQTIGGSPYEQYF
TRBJ2-7,TRBV19,CASSATGGYEQYF
TRBJ1-2,TRBV7-9,CASSPPAVGGYGYTF
TRBJ2-5,TRBV28,CASTTRGEVRETQYF
TRBJ2-7,TRBV29-1,CSVTYSGGLYEQYF